Listed here are 8 T cell receptor beta chains from one sample, sequenced in a study of CD8 T cells in ankylosing spondylitis. MiXCR was run by TCRdb on the 5' RACE reads, yielding one entry per CDR3 protein. The data hold fewer than 750,000 distinct CDR3 sequences, with around 20% observed a single time. Their target antigens are unknown. Study findings and constraints: It appeared that ankylosing spondylitis blood was characterized by a TCR beta motif of seven or eight highly homologous variants.

The sequenced sample was blood, either unsorted or a sorted T cell fraction (not recorded which). The receptors shown here come from a male donor with ankylosing spondylitis.

The chain joins TRBV20-1 to TRBJ1-1; no firm D call. The CDR3 is 15 residues long. The ends were cut back, 5 bases at V and 6 bases at J, with 22 bases in the middle. CDR1 DFQATT and CDR2 SNEGSKA come from the germline V gene (reference sequence). The CDR3 region has the DNA TGCAGTGCTCCATTCCCCGGACCAACTGCGGCTGAAGCTTTCTTT. Its protein is CSAPFPGPTAAEAFF.

This clonotype has just a few counts. The chain recombines TRBV3-1 with TRBJ1-4; possibly TRBD1 for D (5 bases). Germline CDR1 reads LGHDT; CDR2 reads YNNKEL (reference sequence). V was shortened by 1 base and J by 12 bases, with 12 bases between the two germline ends. The CDR3 extends over 13 amino acids. The CDR3 sequence: CASSQVGEKQLFF. The CDR3 nucleotides read TGTGCCAGCAGCCAAGTGGGGGAAAAGCAACTGTTTTTT. The variable domain in full, completed from reference TRBV3-1 and TRBJ1-4, reads DTAVSQTPKYLVTQMGNDKSIKCEQNLGHDTMYWYKQDSKKFLKIMFSYNNKELIINETVPNRFSPKSPDKAHLNLHINSLELGDSAVYFCASSQVGEKQLFFGSGTQLSVL.

In its sample, this clonotype was seen a few times. The rearrangement joins TRBV5-1 to TRBJ2-3; unclear D gene. V lost 0 bases and J lost 11, with 16 bases in between. The CDR3 totals 14 residues. The germline V gene has CDR1 SGHRS and CDR2 YFSETQ. The CDR3 coding sequence is TGCGCCAGCAGCTTGGAGGGCGGTGCCAAAATGCAGTATTTT. Translated, it gives CASSLEGGAKMQYF. Together with reference TRBV5-1 and TRBJ2-3, the CDR3 gives the full variable domain: KAGVTQTPRYLIKTRGQQVTLSCSPISGHRSVSWYQQTPGQGLQFLFEYFSETQRNKGNFPGRFSGRQFSNSRSEMNVSTLELGDSALYLCASSLEGGAKMQYFGPGTRLTVL.

The V gene is TRBV5-5, the J gene TRBJ2-3; the match to TRBD2 covers 7 bases. Losses at the gene ends were 2 bases for V and 2 bases for J; bases not matched to a gene: 14. CDR3 size: 18 residues. Germline V gene sequence: CDR1 SGHKS, CDR2 YYEKEE (reference sequence). The CDR3 protein is CASSFVREVLSNTDTQYF. The CDR3 nucleotides are TGTGCCAGCAGCTTTGTACGGGAGGTCCTATCCAACACAGATACGCAGTATTTT.

This chain joins TRBV6-5 and TRBJ2-3; 9 bases are a match to TRBD1. This CDR3 has 16 amino acids. The V segment lost 4 bases and the J segment 3 bases; nucleotides outside the gene matches: 8. In germline, CDR1 is MNHEY, CDR2 SVGAGI. CDR3 DNA: TGTGCCAGCAGTTCAGACAGGGGGAAAAGGACAGATACGCAGTATTTT. Translated: CASSSDRGKRTDTQYF.

This chain joins TRBV3-1 and TRBJ1-1; no clear D. V shed 3 bases and J shed 9 bases, with 8 bases lying between them. This CDR3 is built from 11 residues. CDR1 LGHDT and CDR2 YNNKEL come from the germline V gene (reference sequence). The DNA for the CDR3 is TGTGCCAGCAGCCAGGCGCGACAAGCTTTCTTT. Translation: CASSQARQAFF. Together with reference TRBV3-1 and TRBJ1-1, the CDR3 gives the full variable domain: DTAVSQTPKYLVTQMGNDKSIKCEQNLGHDTMYWYKQDSKKFLKIMFSYNNKELIINETVPNRFSPKSPDKAHLNLHINSLELGDSAVYFCASSQARQAFFGQGTRLTVV.

This chain uses TRBV4-1 with TRBJ2-1; D is possibly TRBD2 (6 bases). V was shortened by 0 bases and J by 0 bases, with 12 bases between the two germline ends. The CDR3 spans 17 residues. CDR1 is MGHRA and CDR2 is YSYEKL in the germline V gene. This chain's CDR3 is CASSQEGEDSSYNEQFF. DNA of the CDR3: TGCGCCAGCAGCCAAGAGGGGGAGGATAGCTCCTACAATGAGCAGTTCTTC.

The rearrangement links TRBV29-1 to TRBJ2-7; 7 bases are a match to TRBD1. Germline trimming cut 5 bases from V and 2 bases from J; bases unmatched to any gene: 9. Germline CDR1 SQVTM, CDR2 ANQGSEA. The CDR3 totals 14 residues. CDR3 bases: TGCAGCGTTCAGGGGACAGAAGGCCCCTACGAGCAGTACTTC. Translation gives CSVQGTEGPYEQYF.